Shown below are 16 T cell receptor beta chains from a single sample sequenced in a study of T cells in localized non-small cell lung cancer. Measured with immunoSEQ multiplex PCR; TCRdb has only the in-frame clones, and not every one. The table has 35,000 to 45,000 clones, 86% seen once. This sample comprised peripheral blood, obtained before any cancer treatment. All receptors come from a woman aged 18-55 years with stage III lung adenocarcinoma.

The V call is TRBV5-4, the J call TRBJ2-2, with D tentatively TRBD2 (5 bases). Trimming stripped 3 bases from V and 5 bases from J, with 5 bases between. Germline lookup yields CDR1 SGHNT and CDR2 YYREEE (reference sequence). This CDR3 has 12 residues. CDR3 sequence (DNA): TGTGCCAGCAGCTCGGGGACCGGGGAGCTGTTTTTT. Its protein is CASSSGTGELFF.

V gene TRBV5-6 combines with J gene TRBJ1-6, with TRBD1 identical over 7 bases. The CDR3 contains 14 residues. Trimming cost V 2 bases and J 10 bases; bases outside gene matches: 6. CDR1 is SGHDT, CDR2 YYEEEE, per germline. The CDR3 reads CASSLPGQSSPLHF. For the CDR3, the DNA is TGTGCCAGCAGCTTACCGGGACAGTCCTCACCCCTCCACTTT.

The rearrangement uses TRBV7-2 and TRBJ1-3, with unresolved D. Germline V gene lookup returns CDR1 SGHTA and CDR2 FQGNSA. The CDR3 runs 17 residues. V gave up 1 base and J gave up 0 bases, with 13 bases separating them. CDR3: CASSLGDGTISGNTIYF. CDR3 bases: TGTGCCAGCAGCTTAGGTGACGGCACCATCTCTGGAAACACCATATATTTT.

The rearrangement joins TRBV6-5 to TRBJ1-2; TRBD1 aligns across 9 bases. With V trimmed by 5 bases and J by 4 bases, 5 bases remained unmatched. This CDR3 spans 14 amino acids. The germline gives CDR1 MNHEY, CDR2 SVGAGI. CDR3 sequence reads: CASSRGTGSYGYTF. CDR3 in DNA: TGTGCCAGCAGTCGCGGGACAGGGAGCTATGGCTACACCTTC.

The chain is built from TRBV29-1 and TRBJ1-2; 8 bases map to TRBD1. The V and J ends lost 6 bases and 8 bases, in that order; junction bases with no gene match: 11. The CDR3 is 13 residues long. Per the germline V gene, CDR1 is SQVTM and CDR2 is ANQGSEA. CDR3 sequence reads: CSVRGLLEGGYTF. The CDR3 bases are TGCAGCGTCAGGGGGCTGTTGGAAGGCGGCTACACCTTC.

The CDR3 sequence: CASSLVQGNYEQYF. The CDR3 region has the DNA TGTGCCAGCAGCTTGGTACAGGGAAACTACGAGCAGTACTTC. The genes are TRBV5-5 and TRBJ2-7, with D perhaps TRBD1 (6 bases). V shed 0 bases and J shed 3 bases, with 10 bases lying between them. The CDR3 has 14 residues. Germline-derived CDR1 and CDR2 are SGHKS and YYEKEE (reference sequence).

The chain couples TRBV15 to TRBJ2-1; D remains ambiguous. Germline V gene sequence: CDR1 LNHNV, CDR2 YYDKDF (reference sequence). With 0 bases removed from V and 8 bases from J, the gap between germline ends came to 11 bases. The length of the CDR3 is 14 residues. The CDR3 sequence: CATSRDGNKDEQFF. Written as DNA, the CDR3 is TGTGCCACCAGCAGAGATGGGAATAAGGATGAGCAGTTCTTC.

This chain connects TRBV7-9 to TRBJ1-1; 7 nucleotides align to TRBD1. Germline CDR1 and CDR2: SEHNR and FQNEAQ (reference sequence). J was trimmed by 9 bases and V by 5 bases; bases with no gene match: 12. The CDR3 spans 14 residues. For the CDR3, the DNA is TGTGCCAGCAGCACCACCCGGGGACAGAAGAAAGCTTTCTTT. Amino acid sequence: CASSTTRGQKKAFF.

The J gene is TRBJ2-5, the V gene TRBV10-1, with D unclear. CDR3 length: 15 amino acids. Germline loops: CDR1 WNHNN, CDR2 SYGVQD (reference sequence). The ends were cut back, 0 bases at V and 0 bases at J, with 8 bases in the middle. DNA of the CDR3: TGCGCCAGCAGTGAGTCTGGAGAGTACCAAGAGACCCAGTACTTC. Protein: CASSESGEYQETQYF.

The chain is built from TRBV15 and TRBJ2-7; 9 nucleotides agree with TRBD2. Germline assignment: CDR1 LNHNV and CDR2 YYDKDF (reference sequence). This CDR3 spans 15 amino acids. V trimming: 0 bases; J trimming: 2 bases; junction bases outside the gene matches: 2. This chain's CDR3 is CATSRDSSGAYEQYF. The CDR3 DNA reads TGTGCCACCAGCAGAGATTCTAGCGGGGCCTACGAGCAGTACTTC. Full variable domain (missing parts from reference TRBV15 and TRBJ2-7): DAMVIQNPRYQVTQFGKPVTLSCSQTLNHNVMYWYQQKSSQAPKLLFHYYDKDFNNEADTPDNFQSRRPNTSFCFLDIRSPGLGDTAMYLCATSRDSSGAYEQYFGPGTRLTVT.

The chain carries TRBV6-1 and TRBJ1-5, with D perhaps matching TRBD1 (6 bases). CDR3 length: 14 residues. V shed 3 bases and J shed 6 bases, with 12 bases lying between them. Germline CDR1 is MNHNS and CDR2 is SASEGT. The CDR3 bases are TGTGCCAGCAGTGAGTACAGGGTCCGTCAGCCCCAGCATTTT. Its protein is CASSEYRVRQPQHF.

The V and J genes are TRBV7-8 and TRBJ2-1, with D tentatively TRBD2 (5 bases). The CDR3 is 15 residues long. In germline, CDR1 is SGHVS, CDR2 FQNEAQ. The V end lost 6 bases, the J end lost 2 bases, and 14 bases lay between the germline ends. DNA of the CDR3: TGTGCCAGCAGTACAGAAGCGCGGGCCTACAATGAGCAGTTCTTC. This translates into CASSTEARAYNEQFF.

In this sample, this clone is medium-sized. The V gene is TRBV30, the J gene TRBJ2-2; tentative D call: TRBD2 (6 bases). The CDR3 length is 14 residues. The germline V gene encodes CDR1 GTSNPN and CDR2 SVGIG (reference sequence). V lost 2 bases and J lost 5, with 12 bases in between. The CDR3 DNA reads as TGTGCCTGGAGTATTCCCCGGGAGACCGGGGAGCTGTTTTTT. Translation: CAWSIPRETGELFF.

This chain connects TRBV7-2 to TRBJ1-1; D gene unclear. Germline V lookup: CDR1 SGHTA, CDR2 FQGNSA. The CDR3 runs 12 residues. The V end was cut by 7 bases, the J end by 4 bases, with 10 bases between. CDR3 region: CASILRSTEAFF. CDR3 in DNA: TGTGCCAGCATTTTGCGGAGCACTGAAGCTTTCTTT. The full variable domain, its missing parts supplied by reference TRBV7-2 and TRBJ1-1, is GAGVSQSPSNKVTEKGKDVELRCDPISGHTALYWYRQSLGQGLEFLIYFQGNSAPDKSGLPSDRFSAERTGGSVSTLTIQRTQQEDSAVYLCASILRSTEAFFGQGTRLTVV.

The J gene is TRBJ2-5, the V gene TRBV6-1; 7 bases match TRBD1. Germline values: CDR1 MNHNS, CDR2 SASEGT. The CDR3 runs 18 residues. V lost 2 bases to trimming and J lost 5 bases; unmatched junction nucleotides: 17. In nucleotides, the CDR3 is TGTGCCAGCAGTGAATTTATGGGTGGACAGGAGCTTGGCGAGACCCAGTACTTC. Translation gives CASSEFMGGQELGETQYF.

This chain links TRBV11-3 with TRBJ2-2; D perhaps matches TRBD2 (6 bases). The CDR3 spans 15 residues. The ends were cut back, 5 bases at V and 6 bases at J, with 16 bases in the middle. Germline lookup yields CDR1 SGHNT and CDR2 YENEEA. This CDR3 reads CASSPQTSLAGELFF. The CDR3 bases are TGTGCCAGCAGCCCCCAAACTAGCTTGGCCGGGGAGCTGTTTTTT.